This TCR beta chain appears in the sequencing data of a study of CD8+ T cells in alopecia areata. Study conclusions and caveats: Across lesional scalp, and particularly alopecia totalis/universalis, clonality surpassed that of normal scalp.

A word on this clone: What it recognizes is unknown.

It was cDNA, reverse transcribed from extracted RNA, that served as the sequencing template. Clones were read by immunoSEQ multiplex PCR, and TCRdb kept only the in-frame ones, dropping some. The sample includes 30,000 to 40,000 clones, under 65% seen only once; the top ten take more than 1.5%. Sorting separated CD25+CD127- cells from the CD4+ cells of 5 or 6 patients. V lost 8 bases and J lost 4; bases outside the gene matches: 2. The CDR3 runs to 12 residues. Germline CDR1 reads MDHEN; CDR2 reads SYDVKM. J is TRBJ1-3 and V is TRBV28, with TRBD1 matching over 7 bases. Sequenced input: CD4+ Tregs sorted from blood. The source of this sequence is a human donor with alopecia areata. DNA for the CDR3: TGTGCCAGCGCGACAGGGGGAAACACCATATATTTT. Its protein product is CASATGGNTIYF.